These T cell receptor beta chains were read from a single sample in a study of CD8 T cells in Susac syndrome. TCRdb ran MiXCR on the immunoSEQ multiplex PCR reads and lists one entry per CDR3 protein. The sample lists 250,000 to 300,000 distinct CDR3 sequences; 70% to 90% were seen once. What was sequenced was CD8+ T cells from PBMCs. The receptor source for this set is a human donor with multiple sclerosis. The CDR3 runs from the conserved cysteine through the conserved F or W. D genes are given only for firm matches.

CDR3 length	V gene	J gene	D gene	CDR3 protein	CDR3 DNA
15	TRBV7-9	TRBJ2-5	TRBD2	CASSSGLEAVETQYF	TGTGCCAGCAGCTCGGGACTAGAGGCAGTGGAGACCCAGTACTTC
14	TRBV19	TRBJ2-7	.	CASSISAGSYEQYF	TGTGCCAGTAGTATAAGCGCGGGGTCCTACGAGCAGTACTTC
12	TRBV7-9	TRBJ1-1	TRBD1	CASSGDRGEAFF	TGTGCCAGCAGCGGAGACAGGGGGGAAGCTTTCTTT
12	TRBV5-6	TRBJ1-2	.	CASSLGDPGYTF	TGTGCCAGCAGCTTAGGGGACCCCGGCTACACCTTC
14	TRBV5-5	TRBJ1-1	.	CASSLASPSVSAFF	TGTGCCAGCAGCTTGGCTTCTCCCTCGGTATCAGCTTTCTTT
15	TRBV29-1	TRBJ2-4	.	CSVTGTREVKNIQYF	TGCAGCGTCACCGGGACACGGGAGGTCAAAAACATTCAGTACTTC
17	TRBV7-9	TRBJ2-2	TRBD2	CASSHNIAGDGAGELFF	TGTGCCAGCAGCCATAACATAGCGGGAGATGGAGCCGGGGAGCTGTTTTTT
13	TRBV19	TRBJ1-4	TRBD1	CASTAGGIEKLFF	TGTGCCAGTACAGCAGGGGGAATAGAAAAACTGTTTTTT
13	TRBV27	TRBJ1-1	.	CASSDNLATEAFF	TGTGCCAGCAGTGACAACCTAGCGACTGAAGCTTTCTTT
15	TRBV5-1	TRBJ1-2	.	CASSLRSGAKYGYTF	TGCGCCAGCAGCCTAAGAAGTGGGGCGAAGTATGGCTACACCTTC
15	TRBV4-2	TRBJ2-7	.	CASSSPGDPPYEQYF	TGTGCCAGCAGCTCCCCTGGGGATCCCCCCTACGAGCAGTACTTC
17	TRBV27	TRBJ2-7	TRBD2	CASRFLFVSSGNYEQYF	TGTGCCAGCAGATTCCTCTTTGTCTCTAGCGGGAACTACGAGCAGTACTTC
13	TRBV27	TRBJ1-1	TRBD1	CASSPTGRTEAFF	TGTGCCAGCAGTCCGACAGGGCGCACTGAAGCTTTCTTT
14	TRBV18	TRBJ2-7	.	CASSPRGSWNEQYF	TGTGCCAGCTCACCGAGGGGTTCGTGGAACGAGCAGTACTTC
12	TRBV5-6	TRBJ2-2	.	CASSLALSELFF	TGTGCCAGCAGCTTGGCCCTATCGGAGCTGTTTTTT